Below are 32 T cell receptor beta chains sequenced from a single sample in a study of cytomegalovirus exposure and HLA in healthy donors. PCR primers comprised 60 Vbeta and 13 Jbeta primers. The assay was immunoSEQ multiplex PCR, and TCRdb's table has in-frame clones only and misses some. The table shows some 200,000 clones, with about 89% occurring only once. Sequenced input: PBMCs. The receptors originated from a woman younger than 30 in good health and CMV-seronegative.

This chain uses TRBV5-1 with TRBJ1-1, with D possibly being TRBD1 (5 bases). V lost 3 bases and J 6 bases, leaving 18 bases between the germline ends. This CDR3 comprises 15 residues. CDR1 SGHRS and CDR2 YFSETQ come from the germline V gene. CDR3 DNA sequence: TGCGCCAGCAGCTCCCTTTCAGGGCAAGGCGCTGAAGCTTTCTTT. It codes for CASSSLSGQGAEAFF.

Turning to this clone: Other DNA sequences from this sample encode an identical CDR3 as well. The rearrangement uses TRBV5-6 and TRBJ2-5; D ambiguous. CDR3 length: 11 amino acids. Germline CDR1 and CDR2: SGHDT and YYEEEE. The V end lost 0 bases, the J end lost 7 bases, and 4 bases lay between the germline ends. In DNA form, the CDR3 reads TGTGCCAGCAGCTTGGCCGGGACCCAGTACTTC. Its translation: CASSLAGTQYF.

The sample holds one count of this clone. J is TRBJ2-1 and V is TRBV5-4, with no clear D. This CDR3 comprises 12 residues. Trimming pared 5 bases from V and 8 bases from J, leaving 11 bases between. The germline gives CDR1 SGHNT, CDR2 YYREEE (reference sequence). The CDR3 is CASSTLAYEQFF. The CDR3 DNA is TGTGCCAGCAGTACCCTGGCCTATGAGCAGTTCTTC.

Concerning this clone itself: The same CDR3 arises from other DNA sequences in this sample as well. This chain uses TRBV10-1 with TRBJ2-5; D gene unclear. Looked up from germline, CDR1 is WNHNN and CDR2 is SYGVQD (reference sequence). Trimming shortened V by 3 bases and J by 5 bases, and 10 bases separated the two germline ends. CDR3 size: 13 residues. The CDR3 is CASSDPSYETQYF. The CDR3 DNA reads TGCGCCAGCAGTGACCCTAGTTACGAGACCCAGTACTTC.

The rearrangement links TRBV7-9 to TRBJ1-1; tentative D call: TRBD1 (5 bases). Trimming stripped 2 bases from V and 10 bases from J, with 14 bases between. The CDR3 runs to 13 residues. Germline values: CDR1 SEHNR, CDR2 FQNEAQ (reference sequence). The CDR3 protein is CASSLRTTARAFF. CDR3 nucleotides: TGTGCCAGCAGCTTAAGAACGACAGCGAGAGCTTTCTTT.

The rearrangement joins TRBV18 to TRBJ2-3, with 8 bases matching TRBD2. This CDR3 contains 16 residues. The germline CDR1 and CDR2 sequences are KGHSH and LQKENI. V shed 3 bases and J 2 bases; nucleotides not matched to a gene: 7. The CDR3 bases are TGTGCCAGCTCACCCTCTAGCGGGCCCTCCACAGATACGCAGTATTTT. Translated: CASSPSSGPSTDTQYF. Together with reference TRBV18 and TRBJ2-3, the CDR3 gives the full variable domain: NAGVMQNPRHLVRRRGQEARLRCSPMKGHSHVYWYRQLPEEGLKFMVYLQKENIIDESGMPKERFSAEFPKEGPSILRIQQVVRGDSAAYFCASSPSSGPSTDTQYFGPGTRLTVL.

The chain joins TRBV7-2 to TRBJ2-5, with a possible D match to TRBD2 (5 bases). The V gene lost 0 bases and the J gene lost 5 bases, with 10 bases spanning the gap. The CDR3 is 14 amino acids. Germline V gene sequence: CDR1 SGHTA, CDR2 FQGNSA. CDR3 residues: CASSLAGVRETQYF. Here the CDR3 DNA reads TGTGCCAGCAGCTTAGCGGGAGTGAGGGAGACCCAGTACTTC.

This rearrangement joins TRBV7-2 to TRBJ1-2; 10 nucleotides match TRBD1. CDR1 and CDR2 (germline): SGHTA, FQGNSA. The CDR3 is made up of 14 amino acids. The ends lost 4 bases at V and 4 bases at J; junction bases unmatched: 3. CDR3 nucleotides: TGTGCCAGCAGCTCGACAGGGGGCTTCTATGGCTACACCTTC. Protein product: CASSSTGGFYGYTF.

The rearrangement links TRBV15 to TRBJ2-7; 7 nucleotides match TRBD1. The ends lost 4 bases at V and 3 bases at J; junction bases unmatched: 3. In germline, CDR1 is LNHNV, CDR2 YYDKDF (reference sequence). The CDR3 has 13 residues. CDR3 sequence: CATSTWTGYEQYF. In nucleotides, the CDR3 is TGTGCCACCAGCACGTGGACAGGCTACGAGCAGTACTTC.

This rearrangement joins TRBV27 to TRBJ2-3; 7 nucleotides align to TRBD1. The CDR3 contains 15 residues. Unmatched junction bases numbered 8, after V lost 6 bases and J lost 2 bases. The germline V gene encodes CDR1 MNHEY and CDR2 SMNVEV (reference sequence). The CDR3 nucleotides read TGTGCCAGCAGGCTAAGGGGGACAGTCACAGATACGCAGTATTTT. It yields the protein CASRLRGTVTDTQYF.

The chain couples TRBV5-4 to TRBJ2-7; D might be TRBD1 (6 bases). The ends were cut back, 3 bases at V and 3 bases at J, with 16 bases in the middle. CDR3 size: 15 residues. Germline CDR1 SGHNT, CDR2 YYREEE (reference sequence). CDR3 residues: CASSSPGATYYEQYF. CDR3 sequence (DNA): TGTGCCAGCAGCTCCCCAGGGGCTACTTACTACGAGCAGTACTTC.

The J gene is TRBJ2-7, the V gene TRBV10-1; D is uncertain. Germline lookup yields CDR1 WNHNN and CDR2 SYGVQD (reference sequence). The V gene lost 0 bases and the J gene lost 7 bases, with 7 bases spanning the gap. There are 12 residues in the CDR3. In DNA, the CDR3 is TGCGCCAGCAGTGAGTCTGTGACTGAGCAGTACTTC. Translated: CASSESVTEQYF.

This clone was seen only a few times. DNA for the CDR3: TGTGCCAGCAGTGAAGACAGGGGTCTGTTTTTT. Its translation is CASSEDRGLFF. The chain joins TRBV25-1 to TRBJ1-4; 8 nucleotides agree with TRBD1. The trim removed 2 bases at V and 14 bases at J, leaving 1 base unmatched. This CDR3 is 11 amino acids long. Germline V gene data show CDR1 as MGHDK and CDR2 as SYGVNS.

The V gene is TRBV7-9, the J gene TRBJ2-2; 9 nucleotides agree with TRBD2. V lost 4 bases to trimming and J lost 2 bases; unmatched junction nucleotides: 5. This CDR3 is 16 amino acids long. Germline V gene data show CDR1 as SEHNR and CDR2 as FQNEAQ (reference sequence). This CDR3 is CASSSRLAENTGELFF. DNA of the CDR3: TGTGCCAGCAGCTCGCGACTAGCGGAAAACACCGGGGAGCTGTTTTTT.

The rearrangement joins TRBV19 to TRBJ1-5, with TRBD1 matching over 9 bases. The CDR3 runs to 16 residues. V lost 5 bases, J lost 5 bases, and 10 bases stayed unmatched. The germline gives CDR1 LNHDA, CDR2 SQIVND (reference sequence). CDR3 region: CASSWGDRAFDQPQHF. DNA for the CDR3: TGTGCCAGTAGTTGGGGGGACAGGGCGTTCGATCAGCCCCAGCATTTT.

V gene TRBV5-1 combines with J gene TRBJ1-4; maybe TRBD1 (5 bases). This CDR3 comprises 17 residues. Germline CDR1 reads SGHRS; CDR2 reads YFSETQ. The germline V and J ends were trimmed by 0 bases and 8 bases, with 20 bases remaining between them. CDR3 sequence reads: CASSLGKTSGGEEKLFF. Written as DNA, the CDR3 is TGCGCCAGCAGCTTGGGAAAGACATCGGGAGGGGAAGAAAAACTGTTTTTT.

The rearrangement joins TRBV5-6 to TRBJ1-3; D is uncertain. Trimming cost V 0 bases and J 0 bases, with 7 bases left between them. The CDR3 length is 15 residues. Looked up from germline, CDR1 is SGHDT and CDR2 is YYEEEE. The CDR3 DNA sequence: TGTGCCAGCAGCTTGGTTCGCGGCTCTGGAAACACCATATATTTT. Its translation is CASSLVRGSGNTIYF.

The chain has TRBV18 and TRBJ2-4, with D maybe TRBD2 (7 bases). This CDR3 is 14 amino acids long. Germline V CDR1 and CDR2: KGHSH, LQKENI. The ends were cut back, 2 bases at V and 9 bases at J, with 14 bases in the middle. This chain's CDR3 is CASSPAGASGIQYF. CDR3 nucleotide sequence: TGTGCCAGCTCACCAGCGGGGGCTTCGGGCATTCAGTACTTC.

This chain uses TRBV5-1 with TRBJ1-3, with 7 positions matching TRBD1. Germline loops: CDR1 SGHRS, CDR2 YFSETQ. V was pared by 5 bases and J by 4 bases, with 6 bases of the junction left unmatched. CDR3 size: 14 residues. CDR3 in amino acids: CASSFTGVGNTIYF. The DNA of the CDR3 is TGCGCCAGCAGTTTTACAGGGGTCGGAAACACCATATATTTT.

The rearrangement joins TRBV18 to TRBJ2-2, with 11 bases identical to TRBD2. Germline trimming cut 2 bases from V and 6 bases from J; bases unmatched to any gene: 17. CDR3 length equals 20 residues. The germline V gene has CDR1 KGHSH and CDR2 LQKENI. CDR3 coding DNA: TGTGCCAGCTCACCAGGATCGCTAGCGGGAGGTTTTCCCACACCCGGGGAGCTGTTTTTT. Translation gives CASSPGSLAGGFPTPGELFF. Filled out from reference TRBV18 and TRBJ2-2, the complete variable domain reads NAGVMQNPRHLVRRRGQEARLRCSPMKGHSHVYWYRQLPEEGLKFMVYLQKENIIDESGMPKERFSAEFPKEGPSILRIQQVVRGDSAAYFCASSPGSLAGGFPTPGELFFGEGSRLTVL.

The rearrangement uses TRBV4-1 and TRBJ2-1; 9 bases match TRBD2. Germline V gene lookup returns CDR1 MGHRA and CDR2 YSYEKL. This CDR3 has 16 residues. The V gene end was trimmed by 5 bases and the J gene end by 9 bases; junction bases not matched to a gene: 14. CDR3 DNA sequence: TGCGCCAGCAGCACCCGGGGCGGGAGGGCCCCGGGTGAGCAGTTCTTC. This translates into CASSTRGGRAPGEQFF.

The CDR3 DNA reads TGCAGTGCTAGGGCTGTAAACACCATATATTTT. The encoded protein is CSARAVNTIYF. V and J are TRBV20-1 and TRBJ1-3, with D hard to call. The CDR3 extends over 11 amino acids. Germline CDR1 reads DFQATT; CDR2 reads SNEGSKA (reference sequence). V shed 3 bases and J shed 6 bases, with 6 bases lying between them.

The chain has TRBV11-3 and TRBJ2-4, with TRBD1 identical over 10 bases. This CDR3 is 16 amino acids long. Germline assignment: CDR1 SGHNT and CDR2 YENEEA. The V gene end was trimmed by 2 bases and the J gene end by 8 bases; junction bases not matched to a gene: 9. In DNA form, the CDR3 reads TGTGCCAGCAGCTTAAAACTGGGACAGGGGTGGGACATTCAGTACTTC. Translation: CASSLKLGQGWDIQYF.

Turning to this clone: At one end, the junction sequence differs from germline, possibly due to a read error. CDR3 amino acids: CVSGDRAETQYF. The CDR3 DNA follows: TGTGTCAGCGGGGACAGGGCCGAGACCCAGTACTTC. The chain uses TRBV9 and TRBJ2-5; the match to TRBD1 covers 9 bases. Germline CDR1 SGDLS, CDR2 YYNGEE. CDR3 length equals 12 residues.

This CDR3 reads CASSQKRRVYGNTIYF. CDR3 in DNA: TGTGCCAGCAGCCAGAAAAGGAGAGTGTATGGAAACACCATATATTTT. This chain uses TRBV14 with TRBJ1-3; the D is unclear. V was shortened by 3 bases and J by 3 bases, with 15 bases between the two germline ends. CDR3 size: 16 residues. The germline V gene encodes CDR1 SGHDN and CDR2 FVKESK.

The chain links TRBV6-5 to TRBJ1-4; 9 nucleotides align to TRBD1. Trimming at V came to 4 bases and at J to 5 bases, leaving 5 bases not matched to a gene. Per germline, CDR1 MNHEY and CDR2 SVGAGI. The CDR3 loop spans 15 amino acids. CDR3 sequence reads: CASSSLTGGNEKLFF. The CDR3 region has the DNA TGTGCCAGCAGTTCCTTGACAGGGGGAAATGAAAAACTGTTTTTT.

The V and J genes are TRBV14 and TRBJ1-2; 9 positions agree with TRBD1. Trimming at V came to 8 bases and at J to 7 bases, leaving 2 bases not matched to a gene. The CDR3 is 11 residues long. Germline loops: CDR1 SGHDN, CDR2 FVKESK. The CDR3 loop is CASGTGFGYTF. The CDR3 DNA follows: TGTGCCAGCGGGACAGGGTTTGGCTACACCTTC.

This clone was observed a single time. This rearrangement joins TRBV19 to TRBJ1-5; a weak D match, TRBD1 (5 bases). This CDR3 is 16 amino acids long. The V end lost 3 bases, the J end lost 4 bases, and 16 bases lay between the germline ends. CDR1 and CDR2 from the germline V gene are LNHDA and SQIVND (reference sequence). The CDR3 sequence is CASSMESRVVNQPQHF. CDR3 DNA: TGTGCCAGTAGTATGGAGAGCAGGGTCGTAAATCAGCCCCAGCATTTT.

The CDR3 bases are TGCGCCAGCAGCCAAGTACAGGGGATTAGGAGGGATGAGCAGTTCTTC. Its translation is CASSQVQGIRRDEQFF. The gene calls are TRBV5-1 and TRBJ2-1; D might be TRBD1 (7 bases). The CDR3 sequence is 16 residues long. CDR1 and CDR2 (germline): SGHRS, YFSETQ. V shed 4 bases and J shed 8 bases, with 22 bases lying between them.

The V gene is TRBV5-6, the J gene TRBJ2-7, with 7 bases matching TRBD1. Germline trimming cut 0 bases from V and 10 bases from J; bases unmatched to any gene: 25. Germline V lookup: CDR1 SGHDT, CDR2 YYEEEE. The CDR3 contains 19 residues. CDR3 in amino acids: CASSLGRTGRYKPLREQYF. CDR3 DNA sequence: TGTGCCAGCAGCTTGGGTCGGACAGGTCGATACAAGCCTCTACGAGAACAGTACTTC.

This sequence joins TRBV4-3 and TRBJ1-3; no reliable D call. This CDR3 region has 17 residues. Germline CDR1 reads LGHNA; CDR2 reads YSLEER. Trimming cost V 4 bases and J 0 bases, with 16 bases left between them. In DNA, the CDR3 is TGCGCCAGCAGCCCTAGCCTCCGGGAGTTCTCTGGAAACACCATATATTTT. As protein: CASSPSLREFSGNTIYF.

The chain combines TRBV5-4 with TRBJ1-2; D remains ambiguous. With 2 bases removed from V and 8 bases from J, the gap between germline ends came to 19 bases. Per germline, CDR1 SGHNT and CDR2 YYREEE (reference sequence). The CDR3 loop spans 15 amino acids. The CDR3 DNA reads TGTGCCAGCAGCTTTATTTACCACACCGGGAACGGCTACACCTTC. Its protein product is CASSFIYHTGNGYTF.